Below, one T cell receptor beta chain is given with its context. Its specificity is not known. This entry comes from a study of early T cells in non-severe SARS-CoV-2 infection. Study at large: Sequencing of unsorted whole blood was done on bulk RNA, leaving chains unpaired. Findings and limits, study-wide: VDJdb matching skewed toward anti-spike CD8 responses, missing private and CD4 specificities.

Trimming at V came to 5 bases and at J to 6 bases, leaving 12 bases not matched to a gene. Germline V gene lookup returns CDR1 SGHAT and CDR2 FQNNGV. The CDR3 consists of 15 residues. Separate cDNA molecules each had unique molecular identifiers attached to them. TCRdb itself ran the 5' RACE reads through MiXCR, one entry per CDR3 protein. Altogether about 64,000 distinct CDR3 sequences are present, 11% being singletons, with the ten largest covering about 2.8%. The receptor was derived from an adult who was a healthcare worker with PCR-confirmed SARS-CoV-2 infection or an uninfected control (not recorded which). The V and J genes are TRBV11-2 and TRBJ2-7; 8 nucleotides line up with TRBD1. This specimen consisted of whole blood, obtained at baseline. CDR3 coding DNA: TGTGCCAGCAGCCCCACCTGGACAGGGAACCTCGAGCAGTACTTC. Translated, it gives CASSPTWTGNLEQYF.